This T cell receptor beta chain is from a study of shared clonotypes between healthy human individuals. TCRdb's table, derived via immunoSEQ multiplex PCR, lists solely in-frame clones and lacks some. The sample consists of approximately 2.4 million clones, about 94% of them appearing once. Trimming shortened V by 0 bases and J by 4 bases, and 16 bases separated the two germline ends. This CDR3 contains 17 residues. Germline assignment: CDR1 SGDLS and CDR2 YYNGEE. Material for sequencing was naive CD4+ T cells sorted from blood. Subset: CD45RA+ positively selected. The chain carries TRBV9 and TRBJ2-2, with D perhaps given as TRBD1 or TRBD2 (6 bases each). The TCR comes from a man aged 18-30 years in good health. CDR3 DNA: TGTGCCAGCAGCGTAGGTTTGGGGGGCATGAGCACCGGGGAGCTGTTTTTT. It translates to CASSVGLGGMSTGELFF.